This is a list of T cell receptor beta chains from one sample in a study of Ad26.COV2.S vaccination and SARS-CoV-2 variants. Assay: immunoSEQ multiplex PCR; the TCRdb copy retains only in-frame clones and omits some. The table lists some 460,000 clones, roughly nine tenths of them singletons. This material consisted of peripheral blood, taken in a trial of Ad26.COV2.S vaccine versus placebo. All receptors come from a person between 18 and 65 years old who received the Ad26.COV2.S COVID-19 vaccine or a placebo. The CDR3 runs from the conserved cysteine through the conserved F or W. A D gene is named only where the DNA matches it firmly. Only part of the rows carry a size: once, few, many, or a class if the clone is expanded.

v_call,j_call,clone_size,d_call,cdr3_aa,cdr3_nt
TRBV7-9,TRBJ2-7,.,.,CASSLFGGKFDEQYF,TGTGCCAGCAGCTTATTTGGCGGGAAGTTTGACGAGCAGTACTTC
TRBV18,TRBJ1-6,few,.,CASSRDWTDNSPLHF,TGTGCCAGCTCACGGGATTGGACAGATAATTCACCCCTCCACTTT
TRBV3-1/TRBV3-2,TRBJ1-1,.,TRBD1,CASSQPLTGGTGGNTEAFF,TGTGCCAGCAGCCAACCTCTAACAGGGGGGACGGGGGGAAACACTGAAGCTTTCTTT
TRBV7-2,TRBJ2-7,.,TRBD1,CASRIRDSSYEQYF,TGTGCCAGCAGGATAAGGGACAGCTCCTACGAGCAGTACTTC
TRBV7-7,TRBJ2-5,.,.,CASSQAGTRVPETQYF,TGTGCTAGCAGTCAAGCCGGGACAAGAGTCCCAGAGACCCAGTACTTC
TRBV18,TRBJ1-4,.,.,CASSRDRAAKLFF,TGTGCCAGCTCACGAGACCGAGCGGCAAAACTGTTTTTT
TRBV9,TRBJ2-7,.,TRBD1,CASSAGTGGQYEQYF,TGTGCCAGCAGCGCCGGGACAGGGGGCCAATACGAGCAGTACTTC
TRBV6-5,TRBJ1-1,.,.,CASKLYGRNTEAFF,TGTGCCAGCAAACTATACGGGCGGAACACTGAAGCTTTCTTT
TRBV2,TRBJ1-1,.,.,CASRQGMNTEAFF,TGTGCCAGTCGGCAGGGAATGAACACTGAAGCTTTCTTT
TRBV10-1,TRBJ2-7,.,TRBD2,CASSRTSDSYEQYF,TGCGCCAGCAGTCGGACTAGCGACTCCTACGAGCAGTACTTC
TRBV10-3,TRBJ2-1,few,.,CAIGDRQNEQFF,TGTGCCATAGGGGACCGGCAGAATGAGCAGTTCTTC
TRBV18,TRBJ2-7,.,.,CASSPVSYEQYF,TGTGCCAGCTCACCGGTGAGCTACGAGCAGTACTTC
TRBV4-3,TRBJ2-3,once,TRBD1,CASSHPGTGSVDTQYF,TGCGCCAGCAGCCACCCCGGGACAGGGAGTGTAGATACGCAGTATTTT
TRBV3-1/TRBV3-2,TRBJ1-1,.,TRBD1,CASSLPGQGSGTEAFF,TGTGCCAGCAGCCTCCCGGGACAGGGGAGCGGTACTGAAGCTTTCTTT
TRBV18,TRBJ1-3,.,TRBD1,CASSLSGTGASSGNTIYF,TGTGCCAGCTCACTATCCGGGACAGGGGCTAGCTCTGGAAACACCATATATTTT
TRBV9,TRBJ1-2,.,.,CASTPQGTSDVYGYTF,TGTGCCAGCACTCCCCAGGGGACATCTGACGTCTATGGCTACACCTTC
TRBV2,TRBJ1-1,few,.,CASSVTTGTEAFF,TGTGCCAGCAGTGTGACTACAGGGACTGAAGCTTTCTTT
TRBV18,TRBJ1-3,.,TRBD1,CASSPTGQATRRGNTIYF,TGTGCCAGCTCACCAACGGGACAGGCTACTCGTCGAGGAAACACCATATATTTT
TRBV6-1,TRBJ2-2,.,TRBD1,CASSEMGQVDTGELFF,TGTGCCAGCAGTGAAATGGGACAGGTAGACACCGGGGAGCTGTTTTTT
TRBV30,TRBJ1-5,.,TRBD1,CAWSSGTGNQPQHF,TGTGCCTGGAGTTCTGGGACAGGAAATCAGCCCCAGCATTTT
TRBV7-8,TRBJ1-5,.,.,CASSFGGSGNNQPQHF,TGTGCCAGCAGCTTTGGCGGTTCCGGCAACAATCAGCCCCAGCATTTT
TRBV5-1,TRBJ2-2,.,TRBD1,CASSYPGQANTGELFF,TGCGCCAGCAGTTACCCGGGACAGGCGAACACCGGGGAGCTGTTTTTT
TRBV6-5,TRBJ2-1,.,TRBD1,CASRDRRDNEQFF,TGTGCCAGCAGGGACAGGCGGGACAATGAGCAGTTCTTC
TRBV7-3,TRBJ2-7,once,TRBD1,CASSLGPGQGPGYEQYF,TGTGCCAGCAGCTTAGGGCCGGGACAGGGCCCAGGGTACGAGCAGTACTTC
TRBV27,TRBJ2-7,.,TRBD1,CASSGDRGRVGEQYF,TGTGCCAGCAGTGGGGACAGGGGGCGCGTCGGCGAGCAGTACTTC
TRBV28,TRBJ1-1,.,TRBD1,CASSLEGARHTEAFF,TGTGCCAGCAGTTTAGAGGGGGCGCGCCACACTGAAGCTTTCTTT
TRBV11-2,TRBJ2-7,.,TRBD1,CASSFRQGSYEQYF,TGTGCCAGCAGCTTCAGACAGGGGTCCTACGAGCAGTACTTC
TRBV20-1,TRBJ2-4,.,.,CSASSQLAKNIQYF,TGCAGTGCTAGTTCACAGTTAGCCAAAAACATTCAGTACTTC
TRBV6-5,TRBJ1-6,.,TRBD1,CASTGQGGASPLHF,TGTGCCAGCACGGGACAGGGTGGTGCTTCACCCCTCCACTTT
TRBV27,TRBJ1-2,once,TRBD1,CASSSGTAYGYTF,TGTGCCAGCAGTTCCGGGACAGCCTATGGCTACACCTTC
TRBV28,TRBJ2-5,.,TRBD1,CASSFAGGAVTQYF,TGTGCCAGCAGTTTTGCAGGGGGCGCCGTGACCCAGTACTTC
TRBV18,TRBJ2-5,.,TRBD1,CASSPTTGQETQYF,TGTGCCAGCTCACCCACGACAGGGCAAGAGACCCAGTACTTC
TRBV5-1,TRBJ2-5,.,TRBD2,CASSLAGTSEETQYF,TGCGCCAGCAGCTTGGCAGGGACTAGCGAAGAGACCCAGTACTTC
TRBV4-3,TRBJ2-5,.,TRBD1,CASSQERTGQETQYF,TGCGCCAGCAGCCAAGAAAGGACAGGACAAGAGACCCAGTACTTC
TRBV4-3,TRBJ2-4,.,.,CASSQDKPIGARGRF,TGCGCCAGCAGCCAAGATAAGCCTATCGGGGCTCGGGGGAGGTTC
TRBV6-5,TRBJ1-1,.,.,CASIDRGVDTEAFF,TGTGCCAGCATAGATCGAGGGGTTGACACTGAAGCTTTCTTT
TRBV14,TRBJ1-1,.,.,CASSQGGVGYTEAFF,TGTGCCAGCAGCCAAGGAGGGGTGGGATATACTGAAGCTTTCTTT
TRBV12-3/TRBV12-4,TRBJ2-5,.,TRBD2,CASSYREGETQYF,TGTGCCAGCAGTTATAGGGAGGGGGAGACCCAGTACTTC
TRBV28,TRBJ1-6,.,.,CASRPQSSSYNSPLHF,TGTGCCAGCAGGCCGCAGTCGAGCTCCTATAATTCACCCCTCCACTTT
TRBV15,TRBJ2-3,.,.,CASRGHTDTQYF,TGTGCCTCGAGGGGACACACAGATACGCAGTATTTT
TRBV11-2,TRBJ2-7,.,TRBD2,CASSLTAGVGEQYF,TGTGCCAGCAGCTTAACAGCGGGAGTTGGCGAGCAGTACTTC
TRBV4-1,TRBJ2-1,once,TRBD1,CASRGTGANEQFF,TGCGCCAGCAGGGGTACAGGGGCGAATGAGCAGTTCTTC
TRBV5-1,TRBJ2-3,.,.,CASSGTGHLTQYF,TGCGCCAGCAGCGGAACGGGACATCTTACGCAGTATTTT
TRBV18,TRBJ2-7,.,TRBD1,CASSPGQTYEQYF,TGTGCCAGCTCCCCGGGACAGACTTACGAGCAGTACTTC
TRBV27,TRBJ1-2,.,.,CASSLQGWGSYGYTF,TGTGCCAGCAGTCTACAGGGTTGGGGTTCCTATGGCTACACCTTC
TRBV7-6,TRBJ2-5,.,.,CASSLTPQETQYF,TGTGCCAGCAGCTTAACCCCACAAGAGACCCAGTACTTC
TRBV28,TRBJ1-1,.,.,CASSPVGEWNTEAFF,TGTGCCAGCAGTCCCGTTGGAGAATGGAACACTGAAGCTTTCTTT
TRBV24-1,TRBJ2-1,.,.,CATSDLGVGLNEQFF,TGTGCCACCAGTGATTTGGGGGTAGGGTTGAATGAGCAGTTCTTC
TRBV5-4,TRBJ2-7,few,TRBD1,CASSLGQGWYEQYF,TGTGCCAGCAGCTTGGGACAGGGCTGGTACGAGCAGTACTTC
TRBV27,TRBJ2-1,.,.,CASSQHNNEQFF,TGTGCCAGCAGTCAACACAACAATGAGCAGTTCTTC
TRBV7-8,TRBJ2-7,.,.,CASSLVGIRGFQSSYEQYF,TGTGCCAGCAGCTTAGTCGGGATTCGTGGGTTCCAGAGCTCCTACGAGCAGTACTTC
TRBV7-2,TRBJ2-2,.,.,CASSLALGGEELFF,TGTGCCAGCAGCTTAGCGCTCGGGGGCGAGGAGCTGTTTTTT
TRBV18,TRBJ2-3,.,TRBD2,CASSHGTSGFTDTQYF,TGTGCCAGCTCACATGGGACTAGCGGGTTCACAGATACGCAGTATTTT
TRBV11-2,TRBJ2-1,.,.,CASSLIPRGQRDGWEEQFF,TGTGCCAGCAGCTTAATACCCCGGGGACAGCGGGACGGCTGGGAGGAGCAGTTCTTC
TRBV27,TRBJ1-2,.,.,CASSLLPRGDGYTF,TGTGCCAGCAGTTTATTGCCCAGGGGCGATGGCTACACCTTC